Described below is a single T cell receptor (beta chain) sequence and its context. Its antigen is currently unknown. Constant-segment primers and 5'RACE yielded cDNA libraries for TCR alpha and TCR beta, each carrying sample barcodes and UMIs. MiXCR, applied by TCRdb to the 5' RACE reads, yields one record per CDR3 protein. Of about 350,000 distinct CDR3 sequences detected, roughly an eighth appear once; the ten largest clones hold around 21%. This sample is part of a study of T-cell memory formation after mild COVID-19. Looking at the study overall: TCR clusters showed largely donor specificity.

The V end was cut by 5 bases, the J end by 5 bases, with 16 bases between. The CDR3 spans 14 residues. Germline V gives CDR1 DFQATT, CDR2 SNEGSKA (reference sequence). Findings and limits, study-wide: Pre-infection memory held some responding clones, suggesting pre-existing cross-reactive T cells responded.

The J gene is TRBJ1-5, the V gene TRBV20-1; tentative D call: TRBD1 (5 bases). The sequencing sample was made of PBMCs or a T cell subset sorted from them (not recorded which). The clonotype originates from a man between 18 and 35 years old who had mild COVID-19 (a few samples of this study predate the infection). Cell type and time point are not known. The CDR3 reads CSARRDSGYQPQHF. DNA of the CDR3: TGCAGTGCTCGCAGGGATTCTGGATATCAGCCCCAGCATTTT.